This T cell receptor beta chain was observed in a study of OX40 agonist ivuxolimab in advanced cancers. Assay: immunoSEQ multiplex PCR; the TCRdb copy retains only in-frame clones and omits some. The sample shows approximately 57,000 clones, 83% of them seen only once. The sample in question was CD4+ or CD8+ T cells sorted from blood, obtained in a trial of the OX40 agonist ivuxolimab. The sequence was collected from an adult with an advanced solid tumor such as melanoma, head and neck, liver or kidney cancer.

The CDR3 nucleotides read TGTGCCAGCAGCTTCTTTGGGTCCGCTGCGTTAAACATTCAGTACTTC. This translates into CASSFFGSAALNIQYF. This chain uses TRBV11-2 with TRBJ2-4; D is unclear. With 3 bases removed from V and 6 bases from J, the gap between germline ends came to 18 bases. CDR1 SGHAT and CDR2 FQNNGV come from the germline V gene. The CDR3 consists of 16 residues.